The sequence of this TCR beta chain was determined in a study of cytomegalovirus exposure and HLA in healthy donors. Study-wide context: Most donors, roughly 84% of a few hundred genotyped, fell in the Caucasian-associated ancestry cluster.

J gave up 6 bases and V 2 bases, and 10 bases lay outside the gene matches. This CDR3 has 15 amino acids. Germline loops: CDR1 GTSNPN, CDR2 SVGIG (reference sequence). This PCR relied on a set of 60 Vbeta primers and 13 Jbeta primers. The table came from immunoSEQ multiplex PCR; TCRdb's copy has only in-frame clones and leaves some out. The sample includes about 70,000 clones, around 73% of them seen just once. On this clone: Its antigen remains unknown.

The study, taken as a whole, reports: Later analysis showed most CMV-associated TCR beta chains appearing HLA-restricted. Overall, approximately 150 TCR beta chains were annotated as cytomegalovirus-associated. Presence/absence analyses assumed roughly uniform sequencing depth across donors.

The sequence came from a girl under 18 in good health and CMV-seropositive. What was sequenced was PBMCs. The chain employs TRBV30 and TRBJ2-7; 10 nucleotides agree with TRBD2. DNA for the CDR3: TGTGCCTGGAGTCCACGCTGGCTAGCGGGAGTCGAGCAGTACTTC. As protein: CAWSPRWLAGVEQYF.